The present T cell receptor (beta chain) was sequenced within a study of cytomegalovirus exposure and HLA in healthy donors. Using immunoSEQ multiplex PCR, the repertoire was profiled, and TCRdb retains in-frame clones only, with some absent. The sample comprises fewer than 200,000 clones, about 80% of which are singletons, and 2.5% to 3.5% rests with the top ten. Points from the study as a whole: Specificity of a few CMV-associated chains for CMV antigens was verified in vitro.

CDR3 length equals 13 residues. CDR1 and CDR2 from the germline V gene are SGHRS and YFSETQ. V lost 4 bases, J lost 4 bases, and 1 base stayed unmatched. In regard to this clone: The antigen is undetermined.

The receptor was derived from a woman younger than 30 in good health and CMV-seropositive. Sequencing was performed on PBMCs. V usage is TRBV5-1 and J usage is TRBJ1-4; TRBD1 matches at 7 bases. CDR3 in amino acids: CASSRDSNEKLFF. The CDR3 bases are TGCGCCAGCAGCCGGGACAGTAATGAAAAACTGTTTTTT.